Each of the 11 T cell receptor beta chains below was sequenced from the same sample in a study of T cell responses to AZD1222 COVID-19 vaccine. The protocol was immunoSEQ multiplex PCR, while the TCRdb copy is restricted to in-frame clones and leaves out a portion. In the table there are about 200,000 clones, 90% to 95% of which are singletons. The material sequenced was peripheral blood, taken 28 days after the second dose of the MenACWY control vaccine. The origin of the receptors is an adult who received the MenACWY meningococcal vaccine as a control.

The V gene is TRBV4-1, the J gene TRBJ2-7, with D maybe TRBD2 (6 bases). With 5 bases removed from V and 4 bases from J, the gap between germline ends came to 21 bases. This CDR3 spans 16 amino acids. The germline V gene encodes CDR1 MGHRA and CDR2 YSYEKL. CDR3 sequence (DNA): TGCGCCAGCAGCTCCAAGGACTACTCGGCTAGATACGAGCAGTACTTC. Protein: CASSSKDYSARYEQYF.

The chain carries TRBV28 and TRBJ2-7; TRBD2 agrees at 11 bases. Germline V gene data show CDR1 as MDHEN and CDR2 as SYDVKM. This CDR3 has 16 amino acids. Unmatched junction bases numbered 7, after V lost 3 bases and J lost 3 bases. The DNA for the CDR3 is TGTGCCAGCAGTTTTCGCCCCGGGACTAGCGGCTACGAGCAGTACTTC. This codes for CASSFRPGTSGYEQYF.

The CDR3 coding sequence is TGTGCCAGCAGTGACATGACAGGGGGCTTTAGTGGCTACACCTTC. Translation gives CASSDMTGGFSGYTF. The chain joins TRBV6-1 to TRBJ1-2, with 10 bases fitting TRBD1. V was clipped by 3 bases and J by 7 bases; unmatched bases: 8. This CDR3 is built from 15 residues. Germline CDR1 is MNHNS and CDR2 is SASEGT.

The chain links TRBV3-1 (or the pseudogene TRBV3-2) to TRBJ1-1; D is ambiguous. Trimming left V 2 bases short and J 1 base short, with 8 bases between. Per the germline V gene, CDR1 is LGHDT and CDR2 is YNNKEL (reference sequence). The CDR3 extends over 14 amino acids. CDR3 bases: TGTGCCAGCAGCCAACTTTCAGGGAACACTGAAGCTTTCTTT. Its translation: CASSQLSGNTEAFF.

The genes are TRBV7-6 and TRBJ2-1; TRBD2 aligns across 7 bases. Germline-derived CDR1 and CDR2 are SGHVS and FNYEAQ. V shed 0 bases, J shed 9 bases, and the junction held 2 bases outside the gene matches. This CDR3 region has 13 residues. Written as DNA, the CDR3 is TGTGCCAGCAGCTTAGCGGGAGGGTTTGAGCAGTTCTTC. Protein product: CASSLAGGFEQFF.

The CDR3 coding sequence is TGTGCCAGCAGTGGGCCGGGACAGGGGGGAGATGGCTACACCTTC. Encoded protein: CASSGPGQGGDGYTF. The V call is TRBV25-1, the J call TRBJ1-2; 11 bases line up with TRBD1. The germline V gene has CDR1 MGHDK and CDR2 SYGVNS. V lost 4 bases and J lost 6; bases outside the gene matches: 7. This CDR3 has 15 residues.

The genes are TRBV3-1 (or the pseudogene TRBV3-2) and TRBJ1-1; D remains unclear. The germline V gene has CDR1 LGHDT and CDR2 YNNKEL (reference sequence). The CDR3 is 12 residues long. The ends were cut back, 3 bases at V and 0 bases at J, with 2 bases in the middle. The CDR3 DNA reads TGTGCCAGCAGCCATGTGAACACTGAAGCTTTCTTT. Translation gives CASSHVNTEAFF.

The rearrangement uses TRBV5-4 and TRBJ1-1; 10 positions match TRBD1. The CDR3 is made up of 14 amino acids. Germline assignment: CDR1 SGHNT and CDR2 YYREEE (reference sequence). Trimming took 4 bases from V and 3 from J; bases not matched to a gene: 3. CDR3: CASSGGQGDTEAFF. The CDR3 bases are TGTGCCAGCAGCGGAGGACAGGGGGACACTGAAGCTTTCTTT.

The gene calls are TRBV5-1 and TRBJ1-1; tentative D call: TRBD1 (6 bases). V lost 3 bases and J lost 8, with 8 bases in between. Germline V gene data show CDR1 as SGHRS and CDR2 as YFSETQ. CDR3 size: 11 residues. The CDR3 DNA is TGCGCCAGCAGCTACGGGACAGAAGCTTTCTTT. This sequence encodes CASSYGTEAFF.

The CDR3 sequence: CAWSRGQETQYF. CDR3 nucleotide sequence: TGTGCCTGGAGTCGGGGACAAGAGACCCAGTACTTC. The chain combines TRBV30 with TRBJ2-5; D is perhaps TRBD2 (5 bases). CDR1 and CDR2 (germline): GTSNPN, SVGIG (reference sequence). CDR3 length: 12 residues. Between the trimmed V and J ends, which lost 2 bases and 2 bases, there was a span of 6 bases.

The V call is TRBV28, the J call TRBJ1-6, with 7 bases identical to TRBD1. The CDR3 loop spans 17 amino acids. The J segment lost 8 bases and the V segment lost 1 base, leaving 11 bases of the junction unmatched. Looked up from germline, CDR1 is MDHEN and CDR2 is SYDVKM. DNA of the CDR3: TGTGCCAGCAGTTTATCACTAGGGGCAGGGGGTGATTCACCCCTCCACTTT. Translated, it gives CASSLSLGAGGDSPLHF.